Here is one T cell receptor (beta chain) with its context. What it binds is not known. This CDR3 has 15 residues. V lost 7 bases and J lost 6; bases outside the gene matches: 13. Using its own MiXCR run on the 5' RACE reads, TCRdb lists one record per CDR3 protein. Among about 660,000 distinct CDR3 sequences listed, under 9% were seen once. The sample is drawn from a study of identical twins. Whole-study results and caveats: Sequences that were out-of-frame, alpha and twin-shared displayed an excess of low generation probability. Diverse VJ usage suggested most zero-insertion clonotypes were not invariant T cells. Out-of-frame TCR alpha sharing observed in monozygotic twins exceeded model estimates.

The sample was also reused in another study, on yellow fever vaccine responses in identical twins.

The receptor was derived from a woman younger than 30 in good health. The rearrangement links TRBV12-3 or TRBV12-4 to TRBJ1-2; TRBD1 matches 8 bases. Source material: PBMCs. The CDR3 here is CASTPQMTGAHGYTF. The CDR3 DNA is TGTGCCAGCACGCCACAAATGACAGGGGCCCATGGCTACACCTTC.